The 19 T cell receptor beta chains presented below share a single source sample, sequenced in a study of esophageal squamous cell carcinoma under preoperative chemotherapy. TCRdb used MiXCR to reprocess the PCR reads, holding one entry per CDR3 protein. The sample lists some 16,000 distinct CDR3 sequences; approximately 57% were seen once. This sample's time point: before preoperative PTX-NDP chemotherapy. The sample was taken from a patient given preoperative chemotherapy. The receptors were gathered from a human donor with esophageal squamous cell carcinoma. The donor label of this sample is uncertain.

The sample holds a few counts of this clonotype. The gene calls are TRBV7-2 and TRBJ2-1, with TRBD2 identical over 11 bases. Germline CDR1 is SGHTA and CDR2 is FQGNSA. V gave up 5 bases and J gave up 0 bases; unmatched junction bases: 12. The CDR3 has 19 amino acids. CDR3 in amino acids: CASSGGTSGQTSSYNEQFF. CDR3 in DNA: TGTGCCAGCAGCGGGGGGACTAGCGGTCAAACGAGCTCCTACAATGAGCAGTTCTTC.

This clonotype was seen once. The chain is built from TRBV6-1 and TRBJ2-4; either TRBD1 or TRBD2 may supply D (6 bases each). The CDR3 has 19 residues. The V end lost 0 bases, the J end lost 8 bases, and 26 bases lay between the germline ends. Germline V gives CDR1 MNHNS, CDR2 SASEGT. CDR3 protein: CASSEAAGKGGFAQDIQYF. For the CDR3, the DNA is TGTGCCAGCAGTGAAGCTGCGGGGAAAGGGGGTTTTGCCCAAGACATTCAGTACTTC.

CDR3 sequence: CASSQPGQGTDTQYF. The CDR3 DNA sequence: TGTGCCAGCAGTCAGCCGGGACAGGGCACAGATACGCAGTATTTT. The rearrangement links TRBV6-1 to TRBJ2-3; 8 nucleotides align to TRBD1. This CDR3 contains 15 residues. Germline V gene sequence: CDR1 MNHNS, CDR2 SASEGT. With V trimmed by 5 bases and J by 1 base, 5 bases remained unmatched.

This clonotype was recorded only once. An end of the junction differs from the germline gene, which may be a read error. CDR3 DNA: TGTGCCAGCAGCGTTACGGGGGTCAGAGCCACAAACATTCAGTATTTC. This codes for CASSVTGVRATNIQYF. V gene TRBV11-3 combines with J gene TRBJ2-4, with a possible D match to TRBD2 (6 bases). CDR1 and CDR2 from the germline V gene are SGHNT and YENEEA. The CDR3 length is 16 residues.

This clonotype was seen only a few times. The chain has TRBV7-2 and TRBJ2-2, with TRBD2 matching 11 bases. V was clipped by 1 base and J by 1 base; unmatched bases: 11. Germline CDR1 reads SGHTA; CDR2 reads FQGNSA. The CDR3 has 20 residues. The CDR3 protein is CASSLEELPSGRLNTGELFF. As DNA, the CDR3 is TGTGCCAGCAGCTTAGAGGAGCTCCCTAGCGGGAGGCTGAACACCGGGGAGCTGTTTTTT.

This clonotype is classed as medium-sized (0.01 to 0.1%). This chain connects TRBV6-1 to TRBJ2-2, with D uncertain. CDR1 and CDR2 (germline): MNHNS, SASEGT. CDR3 size: 14 residues. V was trimmed by 7 bases and J by 2 bases, leaving 11 bases between them. CDR3 in amino acids: CASILGPNTGELFF. The CDR3 coding sequence is TGTGCCAGCATCCTCGGCCCCAACACCGGGGAGCTGTTTTTT.

Note on this clonotype: At one end, the junction sequence differs from germline, possibly due to a read error. The rearrangement links TRBV6-1 to TRBJ2-3; TRBD2 is a possible D gene (7 bases). CDR1 and CDR2 (germline): MNHNS, SASEGT. This CDR3 contains 16 residues. CDR3 residues: CASSRKGGCGKNTQYF. In DNA, the CDR3 is TGTGCCAGCAGTCGCAAGGGGGGGTGCGGGAAAAATACGCAGTATTTC.

Concerning this clonotype: At one boundary the junction diverges from the germline segment, which might be a read error. The V gene is TRBV6-5, the J gene TRBJ2-4; perhaps D is TRBD1 or TRBD2 (5 bases each). The germline CDR1 and CDR2 sequences are MNHEY and SVGAGI. This CDR3 is 15 amino acids long. The CDR3 nucleotides read TGTGCCAGCGGTTCGGGGCTGGCGGCCAAAAACATGCAGTATTTC. Amino acids: CASGSGLAAKNMQYF.

V gene TRBV6-5 combines with J gene TRBJ1-1; TRBD1 might be the D (6 bases). In germline, CDR1 is MNHEY, CDR2 SVGAGI. CDR3 size: 15 residues. The V end lost 3 bases, the J end lost 2 bases, and 13 bases lay between the germline ends. The CDR3 reads CASSYVRGGNTEAFF. In nucleotides, the CDR3 is TGTGCCAGCAGTTATGTCAGGGGTGGAAACACTGAAGCTTTCTTT.

The chain carries TRBV6-2 or TRBV6-3 and TRBJ2-7; D call uncertain. Trimming left V 0 bases short and J 1 base short, with 13 bases between. Germline V gene lookup returns CDR1 MNHEY and CDR2 SVGEGT. This CDR3 spans 16 amino acids. CDR3 sequence reads: CASSYSSPDVSYEQYF. The CDR3 DNA is TGTGCCAGCAGTTACTCGAGTCCGGACGTATCCTACGAGCAGTACTTC.

This clonotype was counted many times. The junction and the germline gene differ at one end; a read error may be behind it. The chain is built from TRBV10-3 and TRBJ2-3; 7 nucleotides agree with TRBD2. This CDR3 contains 14 residues. Germline V gives CDR1 ENHRY, CDR2 SYGVKD. The CDR3 reads CAGAGGGDPDTQYF. DNA of the CDR3: TGTGCGGGCGCTGGGGGGGGGGACCCAGATACGCAGTATTTC.

Within the sample, this clonotype is medium-sized. J is TRBJ2-1 and V is TRBV7-6; 8 bases are shared with TRBD1. After removal of 6 bases from V and 4 bases from J, the junction contained 8 bases not matched to a gene. The germline CDR1 and CDR2 sequences are SGHVS and FNYEAQ. The CDR3 is made up of 15 amino acids. CDR3 in amino acids: CASSKSGTGYNEQFF. CDR3 sequence (DNA): TGTGCCAGCAGTAAATCCGGGACAGGTTACAATGAGCAGTTCTTC.

As concerns this clonotype: At one end, the junction sequence differs from germline, possibly due to a read error. This chain connects TRBV6-1 to TRBJ2-5; the D call may be TRBD1 or TRBD2 (5 bases each). CDR1 MNHNS and CDR2 SASEGT come from the germline V gene. The CDR3 is 16 amino acids. CDR3 sequence (DNA): TGTGCCAGCAGGGAAGGTGTGCAGGGAGACCCAGATACGCAGTACTTC. It encodes CASREGVQGDPDTQYF.

The CDR3 sequence: CAISATGPGTQYF. The CDR3 bases are TGTGCCATCAGTGCCACAGGACCGGGGACCCAGTACTTC. This chain connects TRBV10-3 to TRBJ2-5, with a tentative D call TRBD1 (5 bases). There are 13 residues in the CDR3. V was pared by 4 bases and J by 7 bases, with 13 bases between. Germline V CDR1 and CDR2: ENHRY, SYGVKD.

With regard to this clonotype: One end of the junction is discordant with germline, which a read error may explain. The chain employs TRBV6-4 and TRBJ2-3; possibly TRBD2 for D (7 bases). The CDR3 has 15 residues. Germline CDR1 reads MRHNA; CDR2 reads SNTAGT. The CDR3 DNA is TGTGCCAGCGGTCTTGGTGGGGGGGCCGAAGATACCCAGTACTTT. Its protein product is CASGLGGGAEDTQYF.

The genes are TRBV7-2 and TRBJ2-5, with 8 bases matching TRBD1. The J call is in doubt because the DNA end fits TRBJ2-7 better. The CDR3 spans 18 residues. CDR1 is SGHTA, CDR2 FQGNSA, per germline. The CDR3 reads CASSLPWTGSHISYEQYF. The CDR3 region has the DNA TGTGCCAGCAGCTTACCCTGGACAGGGTCCCACATTTCCTACGAGCAGTACTTC.

This clonotype was seen just once. One end of the junction is discordant with germline, which a read error may explain. The J gene is TRBJ2-3, the V gene TRBV6-1; TRBD2 matches 9 bases. This CDR3 region has 18 residues. Germline V gene sequence: CDR1 MNHNS, CDR2 SASEGT. The CDR3 reads CASSEAGGGGRAQDTQYF. The CDR3 DNA sequence: TGTGCCAGCAGTGAAGCGGGCGGGGGGGGCCGGGCCCAAGATACGCAGTATTTC.

Comments on this clonotype: One junction end does not reproduce the germline sequence, and a read error may be involved. The rearrangement joins TRBV6-1 to TRBJ2-3, with 9 bases that match TRBD1. The CDR3 runs 14 residues. Germline values: CDR1 MNHNS, CDR2 SASEGT. This CDR3 is CAGSGGQGQDTQYF. For the CDR3, the DNA is TGTGCGGGCAGTGGGGGACAGGGCCAAGATACGCAGTATTTC.

V gene TRBV6-1 combines with J gene TRBJ2-3; the match to TRBD1 covers 7 bases. Germline CDR1 reads MNHNS; CDR2 reads SASEGT. Trimming removed 4 bases from V and 3 bases from J; junction bases left unmatched: 10. This CDR3 is 16 amino acids long. The CDR3 bases are TGTGCCAGCAGTGTCACGCAGGGGGACGCGACAGATACGCAGTATTTT. Protein product: CASSVTQGDATDTQYF.